This record covers a single T cell receptor beta chain. Its binding antigen is unknown. No base quality values were provided; no much bigger clone lies one nucleotide off. This sample was taken from a study of human T cells and chemical hapten exposure (dated by TCRdb to the early 2020s). Regarding the study in general: For sensitization, 2% DPC in acetone was applied to a 2 cm by 2 cm area of upper inner arm skin. Throughout the study period of about 23 weeks, patients also received therapeutic DPC doses to the scalp every week. Patch tests used Finn chambers with 0.01% DPC on the upper back, scored after 6 days by International Contact Dermatitis Research Group standards. Alopecia areata with under or over 50% scalp involvement, alopecia totalis and alopecia universalis were represented in the patient cohort, which was mostly female. Libraries were pooled for sequencing, and variation in per-sample TCR yields was attributed mainly to small differences in library volumes within the pool. Peripheral blood TCR repertoire changes were tracked in vivo in alopecia patients during primary and secondary sensitization to the hapten diphenylcyclopropenone (DPC). Blood was sampled from patients pre-sensitization (week 0) and at 2, 6 and about 24 weeks after DPC sensitization. For TCR sequencing, blood came from over 25 alopecia patients at anywhere from one to four time points (pre-sensitization, 2, 6 and 24 weeks). General findings and caveats noted by the study authors: The number of PT1 expanded TCRs positively correlated with patch test score, significant at thresholds 8, 16 and 32 but not 4. Significantly more large CDR3 similarity clusters were formed by expanded TCRs than by pre-sensitization or healthy control sets, consistent with antigen-driven responses. DPC sensitization did not change how many TCRs were above 1 in 1000 frequency, and no evidence was found of alterations in global repertoire structure. All patients had alopecia, a presumed autoimmune disease, so their immune response might differ from that of healthy individuals. After repeated subsampling, the strength of the expansion versus patch-test correlation and the threshold at which it became significant changed.

Library method: RACE. Sequenced using a NextSeq 500. During library preparation, unique molecular identifiers were attached to individual cDNA molecules so that TCRs could be counted in a quantitative, reproducible way. Both TCR alpha and TCR beta chains were sequenced from each blood RNA sample. As for the original processing: The median number of TCRs per sample was around 100,000, ranging from roughly 20,000 to 690,600. V, J and CDR3 annotation of the TCR reads was performed with the Decombinator software suite. For the PS versus PT1 abundance plots, all samples were subsampled to the same number of TCRs (28,000). Expanded TCRs were defined as absent before sensitization and observed at least eight times at the 2-week time point. In-frame beta chains were kept once TCRdb had trimmed the public reads at Q25 with fastp and called clones with MiXCR. Identical CDR3 proteins give one entry, which carries the most common genes and DNA. The V and J calls reflect TCRdb's pipeline rather than the authors' work. The sample table contains some 90,000 distinct CDR3 sequences; only one count was recorded for about 11% of them. The ten largest account for about 0.95% of the sample.

The time point label, as the study defines it: patch test 3, about 24 weeks after DPC sensitization. Sample treatment or condition, as interpreted from the label and publication: therapeutic diphenylcyclopropenone sensitization with weekly scalp DPC. At each patch-test visit, blood was drawn before the patch test was applied. Patients were eligible if aged 18 to 70, diagnosed with alopecia and judged suitable for DPC therapy, and pregnant patients were excluded. Total RNA was extracted from unfractionated whole blood that had been collected in Tempus Blood RNA tubes. At the junction V is shortened by 4 bases and J by 0 bases, with 19 bases in between. The CDR3 measures 16 amino acids from cysteine to phenylalanine. The kept DNA is CDR3 alone, 48 bases in frame from the first base. The germline V gene sets CDR1 to SQVTM and CDR2 to ANQGSEA.

Recombination connected TRBV29-1 to TRBJ2-7; TRBD1 is a weak D gene call, 6 bases matching. The material sequenced was whole blood, taken in connection with sensitization to the hapten diphenylcyclopropenone (DPC). This TCR was sampled from a woman in her 30s with alopecia areata. Some clones in this sample may be carry-over from other donors' samples. The DNA reads TGCAGCGTTGCTGGGGGAAACAGGGCGCGCTCCTACGAGCAGTACTTC. This translates into CSVAGGNRARSYEQYF.